This T cell receptor (beta chain) was captured by sequencing in a study of blood T cell repertoires in COVID-19. At the level of the study: Acute and convalescent COVID-19 specimens originated in the United States, Italy and Spain. PBMCs, B-cell-depleted T cells, or T cells were the source of the cDNA or gDNA that made up the material.

Trimming took 4 bases from V and 0 from J, leaving 5 bases between them. Germline V CDR1 and CDR2: SEHNR, FQNEAQ (reference sequence). The CDR3 contains 13 residues. Authors' analysis steps: The assay estimated nucleated cells by amplifying reference gene primers. The protocol was immunoSEQ multiplex PCR, while the TCRdb copy is restricted to in-frame clones and leaves out a portion. V and J calls and clone size are copied from that table; D and trimming were computed from the DNA. This table has over 80,000 clones, around 83% appearing once. Sequencing was done on a sample of peripheral blood. This sequence joins TRBV7-9 and TRBJ2-3, with D unresolved. This sequence originates from a woman aged 55-69 years with acute or convalescent COVID-19. CDR3 sequence: CASSSTSTDTQYF. In DNA form, the CDR3 reads TGTGCCAGCAGCTCAACTAGCACAGATACGCAGTATTTT.